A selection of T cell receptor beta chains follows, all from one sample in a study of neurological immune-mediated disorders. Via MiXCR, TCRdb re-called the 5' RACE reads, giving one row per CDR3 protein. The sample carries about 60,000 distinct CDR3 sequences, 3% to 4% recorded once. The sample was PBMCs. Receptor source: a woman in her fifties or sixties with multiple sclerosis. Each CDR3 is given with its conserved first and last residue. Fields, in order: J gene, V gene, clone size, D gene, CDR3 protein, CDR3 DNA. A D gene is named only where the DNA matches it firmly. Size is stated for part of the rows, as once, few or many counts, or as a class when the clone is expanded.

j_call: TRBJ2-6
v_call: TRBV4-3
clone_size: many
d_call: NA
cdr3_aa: CASSQDSGTSGANVLTF
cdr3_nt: TGCGCCAGCAGCCAAGACAGTGGGACCTCTGGGGCCAACGTCCTGACTTTC

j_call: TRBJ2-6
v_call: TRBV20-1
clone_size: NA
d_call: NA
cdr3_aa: CSGSSGTSSSGANVLTF
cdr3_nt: TGCAGTGGATCCTCCGGGACAAGCAGCTCTGGGGCCAACGTCCTGACTTTC

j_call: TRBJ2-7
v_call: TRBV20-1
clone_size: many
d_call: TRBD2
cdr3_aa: CSARDGTSDGAQQYF
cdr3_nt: TGCAGTGCTAGAGATGGGACTAGCGATGGGGCCCAGCAGTACTTC

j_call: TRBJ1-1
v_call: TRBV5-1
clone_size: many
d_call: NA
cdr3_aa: CASSPMGVNTEAFF
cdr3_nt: TGCGCCAGCAGCCCCATGGGGGTGAACACTGAAGCTTTCTTT

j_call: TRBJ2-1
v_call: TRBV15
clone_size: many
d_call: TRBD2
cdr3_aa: CATRFSGTSYNEQFF
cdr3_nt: TGTGCCACCCGGTTTAGCGGGACCTCTTACAATGAGCAGTTCTTC

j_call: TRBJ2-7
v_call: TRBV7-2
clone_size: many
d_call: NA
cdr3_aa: CASTPAGFGEQYF
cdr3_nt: TGTGCCAGCACCCCGGCGGGTTTTGGGGAGCAGTACTTC

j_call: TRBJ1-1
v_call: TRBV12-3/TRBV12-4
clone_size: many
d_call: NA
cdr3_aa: CASLPAPGNTEAFF
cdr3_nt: TGTGCCAGCCTCCCCGCCCCTGGGAACACTGAAGCTTTCTTT

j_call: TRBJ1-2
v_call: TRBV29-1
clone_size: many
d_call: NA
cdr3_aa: CSAQGRNGYTF
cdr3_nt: TGCAGCGCCCAGGGCCGCAATGGCTACACCTTC

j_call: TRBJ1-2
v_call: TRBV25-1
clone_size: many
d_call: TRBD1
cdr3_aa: CASSEAGQVIYGYTF
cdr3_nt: TGTGCCAGCAGTGAAGCGGGACAGGTCATCTATGGCTACACCTTC

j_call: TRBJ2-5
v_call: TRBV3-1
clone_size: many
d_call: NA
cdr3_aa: CASSPWPSKETQYF
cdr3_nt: TGTGCCAGCAGCCCTTGGCCGAGTAAGGAGACCCAGTACTTC

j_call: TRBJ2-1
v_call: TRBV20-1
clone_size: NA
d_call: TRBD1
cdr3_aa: CSARARTGPYEQFF
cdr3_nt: TGCAGTGCTAGAGCCCGGACAGGCCCCTATGAGCAGTTCTTC

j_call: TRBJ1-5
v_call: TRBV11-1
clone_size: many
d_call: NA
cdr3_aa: CASSQDRVNQPQHF
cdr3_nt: TGTGCCAGCAGCCAAGACAGAGTTAATCAGCCCCAGCATTTT

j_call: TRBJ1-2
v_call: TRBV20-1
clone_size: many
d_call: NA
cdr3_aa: CSARDSRGDYGYTF
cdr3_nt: TGCAGTGCTAGAGATTCCAGGGGAGACTATGGCTACACCTTC

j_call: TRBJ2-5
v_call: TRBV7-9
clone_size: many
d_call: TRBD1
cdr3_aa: CASSTGQDQETQYF
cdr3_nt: TGTGCCAGCAGCACCGGACAGGATCAAGAGACCCAGTACTTC

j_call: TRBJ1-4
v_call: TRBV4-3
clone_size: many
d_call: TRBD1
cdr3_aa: CASSQLRGLSYEKLFF
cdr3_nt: TGCGCCAGCAGCCAATTAAGGGGGCTTTCGTATGAAAAACTGTTTTTT

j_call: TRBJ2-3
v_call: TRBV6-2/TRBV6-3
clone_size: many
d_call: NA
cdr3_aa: CASSFGGGPSGTQYF
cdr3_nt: TGTGCCAGCAGTTTCGGGGGAGGCCCCTCGGGTACGCAGTATTTT

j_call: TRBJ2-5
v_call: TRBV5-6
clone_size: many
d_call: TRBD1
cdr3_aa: CASSLDRGRSLWQRQETQYF
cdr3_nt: TGTGCCAGCAGCTTGGACAGGGGGCGGTCCTTGTGGCAGCGACAAGAGACCCAGTACTTC

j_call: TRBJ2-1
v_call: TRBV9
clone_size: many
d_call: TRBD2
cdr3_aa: CASTPGSGRQAEQFF
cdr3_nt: TGTGCCAGCACCCCTGGAAGCGGGAGACAGGCTGAGCAGTTCTTC

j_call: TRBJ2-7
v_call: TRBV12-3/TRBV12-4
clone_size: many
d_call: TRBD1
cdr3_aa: CASRYSDRPSEQYF
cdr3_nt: TGTGCCAGCAGATATTCGGACAGGCCATCCGAGCAGTACTTC

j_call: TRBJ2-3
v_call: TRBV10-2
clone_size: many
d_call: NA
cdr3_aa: CASSESRGTDTQYF
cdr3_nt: TGCGCCAGCAGTGAGTCAAGGGGCACAGATACGCAGTATTTT

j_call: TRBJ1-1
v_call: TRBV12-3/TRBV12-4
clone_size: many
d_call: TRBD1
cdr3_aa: CASSPTGGNTEAFF
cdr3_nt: TGTGCCAGCAGTCCTACAGGGGGAAACACTGAAGCTTTCTTT

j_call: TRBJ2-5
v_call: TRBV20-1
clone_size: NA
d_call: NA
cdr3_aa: CSGRVPARGETQYF
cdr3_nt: TGCAGTGGGAGGGTACCTGCCCGTGGGGAGACCCAGTACTTC

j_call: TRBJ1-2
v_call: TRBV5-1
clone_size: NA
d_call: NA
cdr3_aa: CASSLQGANYGYTF
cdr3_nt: TGCGCCAGCAGCTTGCAAGGGGCTAACTATGGCTACACCTTC

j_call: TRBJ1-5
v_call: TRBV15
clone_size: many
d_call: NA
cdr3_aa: CATSRDRWGGSNQPQHF
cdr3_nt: TGTGCCACCAGCAGAGATCGTTGGGGGGGCAGCAATCAGCCCCAGCATTTT

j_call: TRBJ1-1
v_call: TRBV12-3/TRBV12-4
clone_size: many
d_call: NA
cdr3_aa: CASSLIRIPEAFF
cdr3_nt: TGTGCCAGCAGTTTAATCAGGATACCTGAAGCTTTCTTT

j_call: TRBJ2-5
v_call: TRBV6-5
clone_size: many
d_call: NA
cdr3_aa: CASSSPGRAKETQYF
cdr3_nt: TGTGCCAGCAGTAGCCCGGGCAGGGCAAAAGAGACCCAGTACTTC

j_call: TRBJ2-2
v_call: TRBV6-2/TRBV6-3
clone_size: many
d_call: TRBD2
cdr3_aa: CASRRGRSLAGNTGELFF
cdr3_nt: TGTGCCAGCAGAAGGGGTCGGTCGCTAGCGGGAAACACCGGGGAGCTGTTTTTT

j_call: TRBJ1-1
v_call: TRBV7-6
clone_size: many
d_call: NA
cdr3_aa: CASSLEITEAFF
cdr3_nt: TGTGCCAGCAGCTTAGAGATCACTGAAGCTTTCTTT

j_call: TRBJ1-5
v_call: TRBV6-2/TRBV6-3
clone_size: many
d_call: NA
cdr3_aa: CASSYTSGSNQPQHF
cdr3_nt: TGTGCCAGCAGTTACACGTCCGGCTCCAATCAGCCCCAGCATTTT

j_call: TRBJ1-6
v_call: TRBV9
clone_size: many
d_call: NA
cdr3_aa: CASSVDGVDSPLNF
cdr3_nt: TGTGCCAGCAGCGTAGATGGGGTTGACTCACCCCTCAACTTT

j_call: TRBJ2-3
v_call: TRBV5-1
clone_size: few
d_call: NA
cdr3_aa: CASSFSGGKDTQYF
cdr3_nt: TGCGCCAGCAGCTTTTCTGGGGGGAAAGATACGCAGTATTTT